These 4 T cell receptor beta chains share one sample of origin, sequenced in a study of CD8 T cells in ankylosing spondylitis. Study-level points and caveats: A motif of roughly eight highly homologous TCR beta variants was seen as apparently characteristic of ankylosing spondylitis blood.

No cognate antigen is known for these TCRs. TCRdb itself ran the 5' RACE reads through MiXCR, one entry per CDR3 protein. The sample records fewer than 400,000 distinct CDR3 sequences, under 25% being singletons. The specimen sequenced was blood, either unsorted or a sorted T cell fraction (not recorded which). All receptors derive from a male donor with ankylosing spondylitis.

The chain combines TRBV5-1 with TRBJ1-1; 8 positions match TRBD1. Germline lookup yields CDR1 SGHRS and CDR2 YFSETQ. The ends lost 1 base at V and 6 bases at J; junction bases unmatched: 11. This CDR3 has 16 amino acids. The CDR3 sequence is CASSLLAGGVRAEAFF. DNA for the CDR3: TGCGCCAGCAGCTTGCTTGCAGGGGGCGTGAGGGCTGAAGCTTTCTTT. The whole variable domain, filled in from reference TRBV5-1 and TRBJ1-1, reads KAGVTQTPRYLIKTRGQQVTLSCSPISGHRSVSWYQQTPGQGLQFLFEYFSETQRNKGNFPGRFSGRQFSNSRSEMNVSTLELGDSALYLCASSLLAGGVRAEAFFGQGTRLTVV.

The chain recombines TRBV20-1 with TRBJ2-1; TRBD2 matches at 9 bases. CDR1 is DFQATT, CDR2 SNEGSKA, per germline (reference sequence). V gave up 2 bases and J gave up 5 bases; unmatched junction bases: 13. There are 17 residues in the CDR3. The CDR3 here is CSARPASGITLDNEQFF. DNA for the CDR3: TGCAGTGCTAGACCCGCTAGCGGGATCACCCTAGACAATGAGCAGTTCTTC.

The chain has TRBV3-1 and TRBJ2-7; TRBD2 matches 8 bases. Germline V gene lookup returns CDR1 LGHDT and CDR2 YNNKEL (reference sequence). Losses at the gene ends were 9 bases for V and 4 bases for J; bases not matched to a gene: 14. This CDR3 is 15 amino acids long. Here the CDR3 DNA reads TGTGCCAGTCAAAAAAGTATAGCGGGACCTTACGAGCAGTACTTC. Translating it yields CASQKSIAGPYEQYF.

This clonotype showed up many times. This sequence joins TRBV11-2 and TRBJ2-1; D possibly corresponds to TRBD2 (5 bases). The CDR3 totals 14 residues. Deletions cut 0 bases from V and 5 bases from J, with 8 bases between. The germline V gene encodes CDR1 SGHAT and CDR2 FQNNGV. The CDR3 spells CASSLDGLNNEQFF. The CDR3 DNA follows: TGTGCCAGCAGCTTAGATGGACTGAACAATGAGCAGTTCTTC. The full variable domain, with the rest looked up from reference TRBV11-2 and TRBJ2-1, is EAGVAQSPRYKIIEKRQSVAFWCNPISGHATLYWYQQILGQGPKLLIQFQNNGVVDDSQLPKDRFSAERLKGVDSTLKIQPAKLEDSAVYLCASSLDGLNNEQFFGPGTRLTVL.